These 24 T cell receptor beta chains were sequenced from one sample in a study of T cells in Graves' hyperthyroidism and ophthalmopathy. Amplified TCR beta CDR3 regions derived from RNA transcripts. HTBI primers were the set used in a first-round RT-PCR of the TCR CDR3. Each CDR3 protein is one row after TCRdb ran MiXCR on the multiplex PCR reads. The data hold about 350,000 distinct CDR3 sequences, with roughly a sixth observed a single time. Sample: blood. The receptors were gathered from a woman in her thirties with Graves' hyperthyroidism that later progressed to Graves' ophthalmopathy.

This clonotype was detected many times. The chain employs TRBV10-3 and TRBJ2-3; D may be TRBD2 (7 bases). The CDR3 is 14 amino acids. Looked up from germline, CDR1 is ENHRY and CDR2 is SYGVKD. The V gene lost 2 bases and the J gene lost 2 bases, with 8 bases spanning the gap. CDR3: CAISEGGATDTQYF. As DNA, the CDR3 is TGTGCCATCAGTGAGGGGGGGGCCACAGATACGCAGTATTTT.

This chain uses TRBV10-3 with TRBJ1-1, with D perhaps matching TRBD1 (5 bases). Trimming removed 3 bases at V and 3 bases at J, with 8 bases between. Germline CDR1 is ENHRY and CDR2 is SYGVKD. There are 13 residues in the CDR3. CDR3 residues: CAISDRDDTEAFF. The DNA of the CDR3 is TGTGCCATCAGTGACAGGGACGACACTGAAGCTTTCTTT.

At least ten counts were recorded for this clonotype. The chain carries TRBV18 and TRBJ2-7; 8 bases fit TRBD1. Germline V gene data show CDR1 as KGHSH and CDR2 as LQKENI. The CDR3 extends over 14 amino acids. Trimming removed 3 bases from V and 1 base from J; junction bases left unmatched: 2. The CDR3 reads CASSPGQDSYEQYF. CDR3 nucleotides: TGTGCCAGCTCACCGGGACAGGATTCCTACGAGCAGTACTTC.

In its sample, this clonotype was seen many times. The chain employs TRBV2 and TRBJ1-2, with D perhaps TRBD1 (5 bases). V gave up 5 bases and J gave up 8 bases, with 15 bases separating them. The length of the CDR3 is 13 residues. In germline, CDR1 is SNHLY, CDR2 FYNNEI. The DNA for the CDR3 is TGTGCCAGCAGTCCCAGGGAATTGGGCGGCTACACCTTC. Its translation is CASSPRELGGYTF.

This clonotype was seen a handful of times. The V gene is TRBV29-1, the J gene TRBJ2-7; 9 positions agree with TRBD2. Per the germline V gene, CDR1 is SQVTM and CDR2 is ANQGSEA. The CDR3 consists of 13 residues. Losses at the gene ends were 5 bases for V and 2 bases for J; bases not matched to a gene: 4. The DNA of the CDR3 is TGCAGCGTTCCGGGACTAGCTCCCTACGAGCAGTACTTC. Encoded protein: CSVPGLAPYEQYF.

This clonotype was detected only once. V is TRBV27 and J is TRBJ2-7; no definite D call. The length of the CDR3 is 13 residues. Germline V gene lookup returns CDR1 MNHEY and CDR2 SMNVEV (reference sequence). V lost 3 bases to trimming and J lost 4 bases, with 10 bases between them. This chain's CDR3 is CASSLSFGYEQYF. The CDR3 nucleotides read TGTGCCAGCAGTTTGTCCTTTGGGTACGAGCAGTACTTC.

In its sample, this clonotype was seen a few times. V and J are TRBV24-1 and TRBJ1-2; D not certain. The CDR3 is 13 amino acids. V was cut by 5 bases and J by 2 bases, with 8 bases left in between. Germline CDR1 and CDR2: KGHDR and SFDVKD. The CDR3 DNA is TGTGCCACCAGTGTTGGGTACAACTATGGCTACACCTTC. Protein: CATSVGYNYGYTF.

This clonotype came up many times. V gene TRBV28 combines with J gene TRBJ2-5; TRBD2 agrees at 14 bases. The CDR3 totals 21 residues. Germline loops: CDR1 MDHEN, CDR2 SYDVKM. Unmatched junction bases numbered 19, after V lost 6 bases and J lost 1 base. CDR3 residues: CASSRAEPGLAGEGSQETQYF. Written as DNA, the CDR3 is TGTGCCAGCAGCCGAGCCGAACCGGGACTAGCGGGAGAAGGGTCCCAAGAGACCCAGTACTTC.

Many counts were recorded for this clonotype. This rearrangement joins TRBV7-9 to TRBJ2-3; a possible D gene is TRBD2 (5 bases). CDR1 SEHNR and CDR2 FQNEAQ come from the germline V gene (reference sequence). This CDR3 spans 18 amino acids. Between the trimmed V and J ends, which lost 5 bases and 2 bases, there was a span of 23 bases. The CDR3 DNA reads TGTGCCAGCAGCCCCGGACTCCCCGGAATTGCGTCCACAGATACGCAGTATTTT. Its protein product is CASSPGLPGIASTDTQYF.

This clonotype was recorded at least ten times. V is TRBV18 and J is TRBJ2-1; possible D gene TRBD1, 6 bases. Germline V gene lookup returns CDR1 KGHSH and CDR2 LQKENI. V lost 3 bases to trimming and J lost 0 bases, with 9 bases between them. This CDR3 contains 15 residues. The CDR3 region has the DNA TGTGCCAGCTCACCCATAGGGGGCTCCTACAATGAGCAGTTCTTC. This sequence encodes CASSPIGGSYNEQFF.

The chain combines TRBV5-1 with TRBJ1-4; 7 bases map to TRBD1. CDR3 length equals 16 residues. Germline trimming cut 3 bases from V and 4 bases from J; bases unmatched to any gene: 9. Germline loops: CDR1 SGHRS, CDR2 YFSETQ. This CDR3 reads CASSSSPGQLNEKLFF. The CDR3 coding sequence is TGCGCCAGCAGCTCCAGCCCGGGACAGCTTAATGAAAAACTGTTTTTT. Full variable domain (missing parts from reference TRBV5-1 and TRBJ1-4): KAGVTQTPRYLIKTRGQQVTLSCSPISGHRSVSWYQQTPGQGLQFLFEYFSETQRNKGNFPGRFSGRQFSNSRSEMNVSTLELGDSALYLCASSSSPGQLNEKLFFGSGTQLSVL.

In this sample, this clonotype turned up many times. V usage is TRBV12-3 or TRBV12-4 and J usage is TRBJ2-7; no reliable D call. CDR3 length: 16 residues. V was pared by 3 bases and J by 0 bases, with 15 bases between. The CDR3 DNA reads TGTGCCAGCAGTTTCGGTAGGAAGGGATTCTCCTACGAGCAGTACTTC. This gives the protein CASSFGRKGFSYEQYF.

This CDR3 reads CATALQGNVGELFF. The DNA for the CDR3 is TGTGCCACCGCCCTACAGGGGAATGTCGGGGAGCTGTTTTTT. The genes are TRBV15 and TRBJ2-2; TRBD1 matches at 7 bases. There are 14 residues in the CDR3. Germline loops: CDR1 LNHNV, CDR2 YYDKDF (reference sequence). After removal of 8 bases from V and 7 bases from J, the junction contained 10 bases not matched to a gene.

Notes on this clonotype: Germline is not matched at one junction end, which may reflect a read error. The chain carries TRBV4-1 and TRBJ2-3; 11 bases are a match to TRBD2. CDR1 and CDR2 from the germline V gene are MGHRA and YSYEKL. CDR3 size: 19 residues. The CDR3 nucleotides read TGCGCCAGCAGCGAAGAAGGCGCCAGACTAGCGGGACCCACAGATACGCAGTATTTT. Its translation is CASSEEGARLAGPTDTQYF.

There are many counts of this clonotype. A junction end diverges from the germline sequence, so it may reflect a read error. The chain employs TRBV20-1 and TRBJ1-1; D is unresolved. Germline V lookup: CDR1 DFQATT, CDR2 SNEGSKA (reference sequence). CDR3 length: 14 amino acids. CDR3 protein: CSARGWRRNTEAFF. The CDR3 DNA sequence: TGCAGTGCCAGAGGTTGGAGGAGGAACACTGAAGCTTTCTTT.

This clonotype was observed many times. Here the CDR3 DNA reads TGCAGTGCTAGAGACCGCCCTGGGACTTTCGAGCAGTTCTTC. It codes for CSARDRPGTFEQFF. This rearrangement joins TRBV20-1 to TRBJ2-1, with D maybe TRBD2 (6 bases). CDR1 is DFQATT, CDR2 SNEGSKA, per germline (reference sequence). This CDR3 is built from 14 residues. Between the trimmed V and J ends, which lost 0 bases and 10 bases, there was a span of 16 bases.

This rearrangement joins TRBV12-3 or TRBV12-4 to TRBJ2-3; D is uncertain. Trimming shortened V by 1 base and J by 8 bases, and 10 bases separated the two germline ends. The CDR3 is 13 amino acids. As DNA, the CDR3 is TGTGCCAGCAGTTTAGGTAGGCAGGTTACGCAGTATTTT. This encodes CASSLGRQVTQYF.

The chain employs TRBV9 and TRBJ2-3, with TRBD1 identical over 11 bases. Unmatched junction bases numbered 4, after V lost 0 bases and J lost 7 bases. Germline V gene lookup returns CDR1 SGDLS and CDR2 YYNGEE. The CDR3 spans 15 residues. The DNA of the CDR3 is TGTGCCAGCAGCGTAGCTGGGACAGGGGGTCATACGCAGTATTTT. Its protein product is CASSVAGTGGHTQYF.

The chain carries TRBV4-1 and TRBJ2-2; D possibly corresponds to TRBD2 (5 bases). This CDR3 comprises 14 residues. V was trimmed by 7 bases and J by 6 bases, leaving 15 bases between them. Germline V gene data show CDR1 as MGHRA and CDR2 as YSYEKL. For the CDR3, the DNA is TGCGCCAGCACCTCTTTGGGGAGCCCCGGGGAGCTGTTTTTT. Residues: CASTSLGSPGELFF.

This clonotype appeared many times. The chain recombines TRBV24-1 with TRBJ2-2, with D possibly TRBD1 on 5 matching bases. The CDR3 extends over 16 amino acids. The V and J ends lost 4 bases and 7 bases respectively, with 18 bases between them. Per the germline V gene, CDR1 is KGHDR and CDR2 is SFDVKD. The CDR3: CATSEDGRTRGGELFF. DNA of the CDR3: TGTGCCACCAGTGAGGATGGTCGGACACGAGGCGGGGAGCTGTTTTTT.

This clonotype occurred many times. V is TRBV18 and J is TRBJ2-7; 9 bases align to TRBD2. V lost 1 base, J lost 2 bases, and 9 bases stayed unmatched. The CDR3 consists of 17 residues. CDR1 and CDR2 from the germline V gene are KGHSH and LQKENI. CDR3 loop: CASSPLAGGQAAYEQYF. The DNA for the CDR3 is TGTGCCAGCTCACCACTCGCGGGAGGGCAGGCGGCCTACGAGCAGTACTTC. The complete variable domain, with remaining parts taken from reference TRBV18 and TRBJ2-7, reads NAGVMQNPRHLVRRRGQEARLRCSPMKGHSHVYWYRQLPEEGLKFMVYLQKENIIDESGMPKERFSAEFPKEGPSILRIQQVVRGDSAAYFCASSPLAGGQAAYEQYFGPGTRLTVT.

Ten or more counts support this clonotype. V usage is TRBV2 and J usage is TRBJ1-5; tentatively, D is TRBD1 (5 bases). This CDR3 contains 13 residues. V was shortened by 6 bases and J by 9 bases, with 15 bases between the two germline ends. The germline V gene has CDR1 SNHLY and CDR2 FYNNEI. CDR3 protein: CASRPEPQVPQHF. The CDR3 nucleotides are TGTGCCAGCAGGCCGGAACCACAGGTGCCCCAGCATTTT.

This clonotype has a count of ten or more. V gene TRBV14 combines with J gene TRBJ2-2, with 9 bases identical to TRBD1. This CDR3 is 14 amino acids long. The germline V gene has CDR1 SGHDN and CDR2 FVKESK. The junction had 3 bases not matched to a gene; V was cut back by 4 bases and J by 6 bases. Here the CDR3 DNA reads TGTGCCAGCAGCCGGACAGGGGACTCCGGGGAGCTGTTTTTT. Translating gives CASSRTGDSGELFF. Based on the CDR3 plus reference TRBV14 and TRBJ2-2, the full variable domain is EAGVTQFPSHSVIEKGQTVTLRCDPISGHDNLYWYRRVMGKEIKFLLHFVKESKQDESGMPNNRFLAERTGGTYSTLKVQPAELEDSGVYFCASSRTGDSGELFFGEGSRLTVL.

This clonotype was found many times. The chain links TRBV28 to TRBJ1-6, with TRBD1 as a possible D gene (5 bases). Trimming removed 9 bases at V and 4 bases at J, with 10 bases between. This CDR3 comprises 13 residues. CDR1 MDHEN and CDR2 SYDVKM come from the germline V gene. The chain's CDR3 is CASKDRYNSPLHF. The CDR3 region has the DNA TGTGCCAGTAAAGACAGATATAATTCACCCCTCCACTTT.